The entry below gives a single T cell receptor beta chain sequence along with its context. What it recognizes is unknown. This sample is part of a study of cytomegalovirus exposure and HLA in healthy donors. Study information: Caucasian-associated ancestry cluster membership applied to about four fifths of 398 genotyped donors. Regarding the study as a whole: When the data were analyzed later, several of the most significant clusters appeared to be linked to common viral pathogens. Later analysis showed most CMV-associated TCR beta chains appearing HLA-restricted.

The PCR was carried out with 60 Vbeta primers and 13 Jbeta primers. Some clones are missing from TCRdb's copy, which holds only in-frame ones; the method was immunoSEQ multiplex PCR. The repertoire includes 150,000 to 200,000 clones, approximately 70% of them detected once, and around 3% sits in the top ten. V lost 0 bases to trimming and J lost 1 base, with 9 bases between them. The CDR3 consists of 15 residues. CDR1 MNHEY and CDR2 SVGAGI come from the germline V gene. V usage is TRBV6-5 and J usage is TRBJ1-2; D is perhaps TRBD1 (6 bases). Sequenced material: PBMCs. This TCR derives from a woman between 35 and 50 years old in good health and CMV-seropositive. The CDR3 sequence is CASSYSFRGNYGYTF. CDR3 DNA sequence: TGTGCCAGCAGTTACTCTTTCAGGGGTAACTATGGCTACACCTTC.